A selection of T cell receptor beta chains follows, all from one sample in a study of identifying expanded T cells in peripheral blood. Sequencing was performed with immunoSEQ multiplex PCR; in TCRdb, only in-frame clones are kept and a portion is missing. The table includes 80,000 to 95,000 clones, more than 70% detected once. Sequencing was performed on blood. The receptors come from a person between 18 and 75 years old in good health. CDR3s include the opening cysteine and the closing phenylalanine or tryptophan. The D gene is left open where the match is weak. Part of the rows lack a size; the others show once, few, many or a class for expanded clones.

v_gene	d_gene	j_gene	abundance	CDR3nt	CDR3aa
TRBV6-1	NA	TRBJ1-3	NA	TGTGCCAGCAGTGGGACCGGCCACATATATTTT	CASSGTGHIYF
TRBV2	NA	TRBJ1-6	few	TGTGCCAGGGGGAGACAGAATAATTCACCCCTCCACTTT	CARGRQNNSPLHF
TRBV11-2	TRBD1	TRBJ1-4	NA	TGTGCCAGCAGCTTAGGGGACAGGGAAGGCGAAAAACTGTTTTTT	CASSLGDREGEKLFF
TRBV6-1	NA	TRBJ1-1	NA	TGTGCCAGCAGTGAAGGCAGTTTGAACACTGAAGCTTTCTTT	CASSEGSLNTEAFF
TRBV7-9	TRBD1	TRBJ1-2	NA	TGTGCCAGCAGACATACGACAGGGAACTATGGCTACACCTTC	CASRHTTGNYGYTF
TRBV4-1	NA	TRBJ1-3	NA	TGCGCCAGCGCTCTCGTAAATATAGGAAACACCATATATTTT	CASALVNIGNTIYF
TRBV5-5	NA	TRBJ1-4	NA	TGTGCCAGCAGCCCTGGGGCAACTAATGAAAAACTGTTTTTT	CASSPGATNEKLFF
TRBV7-2	TRBD1	TRBJ1-4	NA	TGTGCCAGCAGCACCTCGGGACAGGAAAAACTGTTTTTT	CASSTSGQEKLFF
TRBV7-2	NA	TRBJ2-7	NA	TGTGCCAGCAGCCAAGGCGGAGGGGGGAGCTACGAGCAGTACTTC	CASSQGGGGSYEQYF
TRBV19	NA	TRBJ2-7	NA	TGTGCCAGTAGTGCTGCGGGACTCAAAAACCACGAGCAGTACTTC	CASSAAGLKNHEQYF
TRBV7-2	TRBD1	TRBJ2-5	NA	TGTGCCAGCAGCTTATTAGCGGGGACAGGGGTGGCCCAGTACTTC	CASSLLAGTGVAQYF
TRBV29-1	TRBD1	TRBJ2-7	NA	TGCAGCGTTGAGGGACAGGACTACGAGCAGTACTTC	CSVEGQDYEQYF
TRBV11-3	TRBD2	TRBJ2-1	NA	TGTGCCAGCAGCAGATCCGGGACTAGCGTTTTTGGTGAGCAGTTCTTC	CASSRSGTSVFGEQFF
TRBV6-4	TRBD1	TRBJ2-7	once	TGTGCCAGCAGTGAGTCGACAGGGGGATCCTACGAGCAGTACTTC	CASSESTGGSYEQYF
TRBV10-3	NA	TRBJ1-1	NA	TGTGCCATCAGTGAAGGACTGAACACTGAAGCTTTCTTT	CAISEGLNTEAFF
TRBV2	NA	TRBJ2-7	NA	TGTGCCAACCTGGGGGGCCACGAGCAGTACTTC	CANLGGHEQYF
TRBV18	NA	TRBJ1-4	NA	TGTGCCAGCTCACTAACGGGCGCTACTAATGAAAAACTGTTTTTT	CASSLTGATNEKLFF
TRBV7-2	NA	TRBJ2-7	NA	TGTGCCAGCAGCTTAGGCTCCCAGGGTCAGTCCTACGAGCAGTACTTC	CASSLGSQGQSYEQYF
TRBV19	TRBD1	TRBJ1-1	NA	TGTGCCAGTCGCTCACAGGGGGATAGTGAAGCTTTCTTT	CASRSQGDSEAFF